This entry describes one T cell receptor beta chain. This entry is derived from a study of blood T cell repertoires in COVID-19. Across the whole study: The United States, Italy and Spain were the sources of the acute and convalescent COVID-19 samples. PBMCs, B-cell-depleted T cells, or T cells were the source of the cDNA or gDNA that made up the material.

Germline lookup yields CDR1 MNHEY and CDR2 SMNVEV (reference sequence). V gave up 2 bases and J gave up 3 bases; unmatched junction bases: 12. The CDR3 spans 17 residues. Sequencing used immunoSEQ multiplex PCR; TCRdb keeps in-frame clones, though not all of them. The sample records 340,000 or so clones, around 86% being singletons. This rearrangement joins TRBV27 to TRBJ2-7; 8 nucleotides align to TRBD1. The origin of this receptor is a man between 45 and 60 years old with active or convalescent COVID-19. Sequencing was carried out using peripheral blood. This chain's CDR3 is CASSLRVPNRGFYEQYF. CDR3 DNA: TGTGCCAGCAGTTTAAGGGTGCCCAACAGGGGGTTCTACGAGCAGTACTTC.